The rows below give T cell receptor beta chains drawn from one sample of a study of blood T cell repertoires in COVID-19. TCRdb's copy holds only in-frame clones and misses some; the assay was immunoSEQ multiplex PCR. This sample has roughly 250,000 clones, with approximately 86% found just once. Specimen: peripheral blood. Receptors were obtained from a woman aged 80 or older with active or convalescent COVID-19. Each CDR3 is given with its conserved first and last residue. Fields, in order: D gene, J gene, clone size, V gene, CDR3 protein, CDR3 DNA. D genes are given only for firm matches. Part of the rows lack a size; the others show once, few, many or a class for expanded clones.

>NA|TRBJ1-1|NA|TRBV9
CASSGVDTTMNTEAFF
TGTGCCAGCAGCGGAGTGGACACCACCATGAACACTGAAGCTTTCTTT
>NA|TRBJ1-3|NA|TRBV30
CAWRRTAGNTIYF
TGTGCCTGGAGACGAACAGCTGGAAACACCATATATTTT
>NA|TRBJ2-1|many|TRBV19
CASSIFPGGSGEQFF
TGTGCCAGTAGTATATTCCCCGGGGGAAGCGGTGAGCAGTTCTTC
>NA|TRBJ2-2|NA|TRBV2
CASTLNTGELFF
TGTGCCAGCACCCTAAACACCGGGGAGCTGTTTTTT
>TRBD1|TRBJ1-4|NA|TRBV11-2
CASSLGQGREKLFF
TGTGCCAGCAGCTTGGGACAGGGAAGAGAAAAACTGTTTTTT
>TRBD1|TRBJ2-7|NA|TRBV28
CASSSGGLEDEQYF
TGTGCCAGCAGTTCAGGGGGATTGGAGGACGAGCAGTACTTC
>NA|TRBJ1-6|NA|TRBV25-1
CASSESGLYWNSPLHF
TGTGCCAGCAGTGAATCAGGTCTCTATTGGAATTCACCCCTCCACTTT
>NA|TRBJ1-4|NA|TRBV19
CASSSWGRTTNEKLFF
TGTGCCAGTAGTAGTTGGGGGCGGACAACTAATGAAAAACTGTTTTTT
>TRBD1|TRBJ2-7|NA|TRBV30
CAWSWDSKNGEQYF
TGTGCCTGGAGTTGGGACAGCAAGAACGGCGAGCAGTACTTC
>NA|TRBJ1-4|NA|TRBV25-1
CASSELGRGRNEKLFF
TGTGCCAGCAGTGAATTGGGTAGAGGGAGGAATGAAAAACTGTTTTTT
>TRBD1|TRBJ1-4|NA|TRBV28
CASRPGQGNEKLFF
TGTGCCAGCAGACCGGGACAGGGAAACGAAAAACTGTTTTTT
>TRBD1|TRBJ2-3|NA|TRBV29-1
CSVDRTGSTDTQYF
TGCAGCGTTGATCGGACAGGGAGCACAGATACGCAGTATTTT
>TRBD1|TRBJ1-1|NA|TRBV19
CASTPIWTGLNTEAFF
TGTGCCAGTACTCCTATATGGACAGGGTTGAACACTGAAGCTTTCTTT
>NA|TRBJ2-7|NA|TRBV29-1
CSVATGFEQYF
TGCAGCGTTGCAACAGGGTTCGAGCAGTACTTC
>NA|TRBJ1-5|NA|TRBV4-1
CASSQDPTGQLSNQPQHF
TGCGCCAGCAGCCAAGATCCCACCGGACAGCTTAGCAATCAGCCCCAGCATTTT
>NA|TRBJ1-3|NA|TRBV11-1
CASSLESGGNTIYF
TGTGCCAGCAGCCTGGAGAGCGGGGGAAACACCATATATTTT
>TRBD2|TRBJ2-1|once|TRBV10-3
CAISEGRDRYNEQFF
TGTGCCATCAGTGAAGGGAGGGATCGCTACAATGAGCAGTTCTTC